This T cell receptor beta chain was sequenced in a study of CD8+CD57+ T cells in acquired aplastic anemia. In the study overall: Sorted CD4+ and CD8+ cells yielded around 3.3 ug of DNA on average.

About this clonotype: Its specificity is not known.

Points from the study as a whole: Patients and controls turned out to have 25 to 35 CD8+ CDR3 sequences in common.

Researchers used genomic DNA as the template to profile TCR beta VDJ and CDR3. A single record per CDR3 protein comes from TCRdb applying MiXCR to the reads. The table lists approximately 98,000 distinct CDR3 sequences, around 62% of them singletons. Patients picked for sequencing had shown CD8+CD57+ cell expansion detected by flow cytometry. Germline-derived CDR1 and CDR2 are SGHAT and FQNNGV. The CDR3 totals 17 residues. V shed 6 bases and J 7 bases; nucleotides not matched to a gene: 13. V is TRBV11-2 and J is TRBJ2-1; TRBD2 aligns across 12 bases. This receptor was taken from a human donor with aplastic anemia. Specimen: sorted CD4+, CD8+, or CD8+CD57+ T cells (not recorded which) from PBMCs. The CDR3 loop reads CASRDRKTSGSVNEQFF. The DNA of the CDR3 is TGTGCCAGCAGGGACAGAAAGACTAGCGGGAGCGTAAATGAGCAGTTCTTC.